What follows are 29 T cell receptor beta chains derived from one specimen sequenced in a study of read filtering for tumor transcriptome and immune sequencing. From 350 to 500 ng of RNA, a library with molecular barcoded alpha/delta and beta/gamma adaptors was made. TCRdb reprocessed the reads with MiXCR, giving one entry per CDR3 protein. Of some 30,000 distinct CDR3 sequences listed, about 18% are singletons. The specimen was a population of CD138-negative cells sorted from bone marrow. Receptors originate from a donor at least 40 years old with multiple myeloma.

Ten or more counts support this clonotype. The rearrangement links TRBV5-1 to TRBJ2-7; D not certain. The CDR3 contains 14 residues. Trimming took 4 bases from V and 3 from J, leaving 14 bases between them. Germline assignment: CDR1 SGHRS and CDR2 YFSETQ. For the CDR3, the DNA is TGCGCCAGCAGCCCGGCTTTGGGTCGCTACGAGCAGTACTTC. Translating it yields CASSPALGRYEQYF.

This clonotype was detected many times. The chain recombines TRBV6-2 or TRBV6-3 with TRBJ1-4; D is unclear. The CDR3 runs 14 residues. Looked up from germline, CDR1 is MNHEY and CDR2 is SVGEGT. Trimming left V 2 bases short and J 8 bases short, with 12 bases between. The CDR3 DNA is TGTGCCAGCAGTTACGGTCCAGAGGAAGAAAAACTGTTTTTT. It encodes CASSYGPEEEKLFF.

This clonotype was recorded at least ten times. The genes are TRBV7-2 and TRBJ2-1, with 8 bases identical to TRBD2. Trimming at V came to 1 base and at J to 7 bases, leaving 6 bases not matched to a gene. CDR1 and CDR2 from the germline V gene are SGHTA and FQGNSA. This CDR3 contains 15 residues. The CDR3 sequence is CASSLEGTRMNEQFF. The DNA of the CDR3 is TGTGCCAGCAGCTTAGAAGGGACTAGGATGAATGAGCAGTTCTTC. The complete variable domain, with remaining parts taken from reference TRBV7-2 and TRBJ2-1, reads GAGVSQSPSNKVTEKGKDVELRCDPISGHTALYWYRQSLGQGLEFLIYFQGNSAPDKSGLPSDRFSAERTGGSVSTLTIQRTQQEDSAVYLCASSLEGTRMNEQFFGPGTRLTVL.

This clonotype was seen ten or more times. Likely a read error: the CDR3 ends without its conserved phenylalanine or tryptophan. The chain recombines TRBV2 with TRBJ1-4; D is ambiguous. CDR3 length: 14 amino acids. The V and J ends lost 2 bases and 8 bases respectively, with 12 bases between them. The germline CDR1 and CDR2 sequences are SNHLY and FYNNEI. The CDR3 bases are TGTGCCAGCAGTGAAAACCAGCCGGAGGAAAAACTGTTTTAT. This codes for CASSENQPEEKLFY.

Comments on this clonotype: It may be a read error: a sequence one base away is much more abundant. This chain connects TRBV19 to TRBJ2-3; 7 nucleotides agree with TRBD1. The V gene end was trimmed by 8 bases and the J gene end by 0 bases; junction bases not matched to a gene: 8. The CDR3 has 15 residues. Germline loops: CDR1 LNHDA, CDR2 SQIVND (reference sequence). Here the CDR3 reads CASAIGQASTDTQYF. The CDR3 DNA reads as TGTGCCAGTGCTATTGGACAGGCAAGCACAGATACGCAGTATTTT.

This clonotype was detected ten times or more. V gene TRBV20-1 combines with J gene TRBJ1-5; D remains unclear. V was pared by 5 bases and J by 5 bases, with 13 bases between. The germline V gene has CDR1 DFQATT and CDR2 SNEGSKA (reference sequence). This CDR3 has 13 amino acids. This CDR3 reads CSASQTYHQPQHF. CDR3 DNA: TGCAGTGCTTCCCAGACATATCATCAGCCCCAGCATTTT.

This clonotype was seen only a few times. The chain recombines TRBV12-3 or TRBV12-4 with TRBJ1-4, with D maybe TRBD1 (5 bases). V dropped 6 bases and J dropped 8 bases, with 16 bases sitting between them. The CDR3 is 14 amino acids. The CDR3 is CASSPRGGEEKLFF. For the CDR3, the DNA is TGTGCCAGCAGCCCACGGGGGGGGGAAGAAAAACTGTTTTTT.

This clonotype was seen repeatedly, ten times or more. The chain couples TRBV10-1 to TRBJ2-3, with a tentative D call TRBD2 (5 bases). This CDR3 spans 16 amino acids. The germline gives CDR1 WNHNN, CDR2 SYGVQD (reference sequence). Deletions cut 0 bases from V and 0 bases from J, with 10 bases between. The CDR3 DNA reads TGCGCCAGCAGTGAGTCGTTTACGGGGAGCACAGATACGCAGTATTTT. This codes for CASSESFTGSTDTQYF.

This clonotype was seen once. Being one base from a much bigger clone, this may be a read error. This chain connects TRBV10-3 to TRBJ2-5; TRBD2 matches at 10 bases. The germline CDR1 and CDR2 sequences are ENHRY and SYGVKD. There are 14 residues in the CDR3. CDR3 sequence reads: CATSSGGYHETQYF. The CDR3 DNA reads as TGTGCCACCTCTAGCGGGGGCTACCACGAGACCCAGTACTTC.

As to this clonotype: At one end, the junction sequence differs from germline, possibly due to a read error. The chain is built from TRBV20-1 and TRBJ2-3; maybe TRBD2 (6 bases). In germline, CDR1 is DFQATT, CDR2 SNEGSKA (reference sequence). CDR3 size: 15 residues. The CDR3 nucleotides are TGCAGTGCACACGACTCTAGCGAGAGTACAGATACGCGGTATTTT. Residues: CSAHDSSESTDTRYF.

The table lists this clonotype with many counts. The V and J genes are TRBV19 and TRBJ2-5; D remains ambiguous. The CDR3 totals 14 residues. V dropped 6 bases and J dropped 2 bases, with 13 bases sitting between them. Germline lookup yields CDR1 LNHDA and CDR2 SQIVND (reference sequence). Here the CDR3 reads CASSRTNDQETQYF. Written as DNA, the CDR3 is TGTGCCAGTAGCCGAACCAATGATCAAGAGACCCAGTACTTC.

This clonotype was recorded many times. The gene calls are TRBV6-2 or TRBV6-3 and TRBJ2-3; 10 bases map to TRBD2. The germline V gene has CDR1 MNHEY and CDR2 SVGEGT. With V trimmed by 2 bases and J by 2 bases, 4 bases remained unmatched. The CDR3 is 16 residues long. The CDR3 here is CASSYPSGRATDTQYF. The CDR3 DNA reads as TGTGCCAGCAGTTACCCCAGCGGGAGGGCCACAGATACGCAGTATTTT.

In this sample, this clonotype is medium-sized (0.01 to 0.1%). The J gene is TRBJ1-1, the V gene TRBV6-5, with D possibly TRBD1 on 6 matching bases. The CDR3 loop spans 15 amino acids. In germline, CDR1 is MNHEY, CDR2 SVGAGI. Trimming stripped 0 bases from V and 0 bases from J, with 8 bases between. The CDR3 is CASSYSRDMNTEAFF. CDR3 in DNA: TGTGCCAGCAGTTACTCGAGGGACATGAACACTGAAGCTTTCTTT.

Ten or more counts support this clonotype. J is TRBJ2-5 and V is TRBV4-1; D unclear. This CDR3 region has 14 residues. Germline CDR1 and CDR2: MGHRA and YSYEKL. The V end lost 4 bases, the J end lost 5 bases, and 14 bases lay between the germline ends. The CDR3 DNA sequence: TGCGCCAGCAGCCCACCTACGGGCCCGGAGACCCAGTACTTC. It is translated as CASSPPTGPETQYF.

This clonotype was picked up many times. The chain couples TRBV2 to TRBJ2-1; 12 bases map to TRBD2. Germline V gene sequence: CDR1 SNHLY, CDR2 FYNNEI. The J segment lost 2 bases and the V segment lost 7 bases, leaving 9 bases of the junction unmatched. CDR3 size: 17 residues. The CDR3 DNA reads as TGTGCCAGCACGGGCCTAGCGGGAGGGGTGGCCTACAATGAGCAGTTCTTC. Encoded protein: CASTGLAGGVAYNEQFF.

Of note for this clonotype: Given a much more abundant clone one base away, this may be a read error. The gene calls are TRBV7-9 and TRBJ2-3; D gene uncertain. Trimming left V 8 bases short and J 6 bases short, with 18 bases between. The germline V gene has CDR1 SEHNR and CDR2 FQNEAQ (reference sequence). The length of the CDR3 is 14 residues. DNA for the CDR3: TGTGCCAGCGGCATCAGCATCAGCCCGGATACGCAGTATTTT. Its translation is CASGISISPDTQYF. Based on the CDR3 plus reference TRBV7-9 and TRBJ2-3, the full variable domain is DTGVSQNPRHKITKRGQNVTFRCDPISEHNRLYWYRQTLGQGPEFLTYFQNEAQLEKSRLLSDRFSAERPKGSFSTLEIQRTEQGDSAMYLCASGISISPDTQYFGPGTRLTVL.

This clonotype was picked up many times. The rearrangement joins TRBV29-1 to TRBJ2-1; 12 bases align to TRBD2. The V and J ends lost 7 bases and 4 bases, in that order; junction bases with no gene match: 8. The length of the CDR3 is 15 residues. Germline V gene sequence: CDR1 SQVTM, CDR2 ANQGSEA. CDR3 region: CSGRTSGVIYNEQFF. The CDR3 DNA reads as TGCAGCGGGCGGACTAGCGGGGTTATTTACAATGAGCAGTTCTTC.

The sample holds many counts of this clonotype. V usage is TRBV12-3 or TRBV12-4 and J usage is TRBJ1-1, with D possibly matching TRBD1 (6 bases). This CDR3 is built from 12 residues. V was shortened by 4 bases and J by 7 bases, with 10 bases between the two germline ends. CDR3 bases: TGTGCCAGCAGTTGGGGGGCGGGTGAAGCTTTCTTT. Its translation: CASSWGAGEAFF.

The chain couples TRBV2 to TRBJ1-3; D ambiguous. Trimming took off 1 base at V and 4 bases at J, with 5 bases between the two ends. The CDR3 totals 13 residues. Per the germline V gene, CDR1 is SNHLY and CDR2 is FYNNEI. The CDR3 sequence: CASSEGFGNTIYF. The CDR3 bases are TGTGCCAGCAGTGAAGGTTTCGGAAACACCATATATTTT.

This clonotype showed up many times. This may come from a read error, since a much larger clone is one base off. The V and J genes are TRBV7-9 and TRBJ2-7; TRBD2 matches 8 bases. Germline loops: CDR1 SEHNR, CDR2 FQNEAQ (reference sequence). The ends lost 10 bases at V and 5 bases at J; junction bases unmatched: 10. CDR3 length: 13 amino acids. The chain's CDR3 is CATETSVVDEQYF. The CDR3 region has the DNA TGTGCCACTGAGACTAGCGTGGTGGACGAGCAGTACTTC.

The chain recombines TRBV14 with TRBJ2-7, with TRBD2 matching over 10 bases. This CDR3 region has 19 residues. Germline trimming cut 0 bases from V and 2 bases from J; bases unmatched to any gene: 13. CDR1 is SGHDN and CDR2 is FVKESK in the germline V gene. The chain's CDR3 is CASSQDLGNLAGEPYEQYF. CDR3 DNA: TGTGCCAGCAGCCAAGATTTGGGGAACCTAGCGGGAGAACCCTACGAGCAGTACTTC. Filled out from reference TRBV14 and TRBJ2-7, the complete variable domain reads EAGVTQFPSHSVIEKGQTVTLRCDPISGHDNLYWYRRVMGKEIKFLLHFVKESKQDESGMPNNRFLAERTGGTYSTLKVQPAELEDSGVYFCASSQDLGNLAGEPYEQYFGPGTRLTVT.

In its sample, this clonotype was seen many times. CDR3: CASSPTAGGPFEQFF. In nucleotides, the CDR3 is TGTGCCAGCAGCCCCACTGCGGGAGGGCCTTTTGAGCAGTTCTTC. This chain connects TRBV7-8 to TRBJ2-1; 9 nucleotides align to TRBD2. Germline V gives CDR1 SGHVS, CDR2 FQNEAQ. J gave up 9 bases and V 5 bases, and 11 bases lay outside the gene matches. This CDR3 has 15 amino acids. Using reference TRBV7-8 and TRBJ2-1 for the parts outside the CDR3, the full variable domain is GAGVSQSPRYKVAKRGQDVALRCDPISGHVSLFWYQQALGQGPEFLTYFQNEAQLDKSGLPSDRFFAERPEGSVSTLKIQRTQQEDSAVYLCASSPTAGGPFEQFFGPGTRLTVL.

About this clonotype itself: A far bigger clonotype differs at one base, so this is likely a read error. It is unclear where the CDR3 begins or ends on the DNA, so no DNA is shown, and the CDR3 is as TCRdb lists it. V usage is TRBV5-6 and J usage is TRBJ1-6; the tabulated D call, TRBD1, remains unverified against the DNA. Germline lookup yields CDR1 SGHDT and CDR2 YYEEEE. The CDR3 numbers 12 amino acids, ends counted. The CDR3 spells CASSWGAGAALF.

This clonotype came up many times. The rearrangement uses TRBV6-5 and TRBJ2-7; D may match TRBD1 or TRBD2 (5 bases each). V was pared by 0 bases and J by 5 bases, with 11 bases between. Germline CDR1 and CDR2: MNHEY and SVGAGI. The CDR3 is 14 residues long. In DNA, the CDR3 is TGTGCCAGCAGTTACTCTCGAGGGGAGAACGAGCAGTACTTC. It codes for CASSYSRGENEQYF.

The table lists this clonotype with many counts. The chain has TRBV27 and TRBJ2-5; no firm D call. Trimming stripped 0 bases from V and 4 bases from J, with 12 bases between. The CDR3 loop spans 15 amino acids. Per the germline V gene, CDR1 is MNHEY and CDR2 is SMNVEV (reference sequence). In DNA form, the CDR3 reads TGTGCCAGCAGTTTATCGCAAGTGGCTCTAGAGACCCAGTACTTC. Translating it yields CASSLSQVALETQYF.

To note about this clonotype: One base away lies a much larger clone, so this may be a sequencing read error. V gene TRBV10-1 combines with J gene TRBJ2-7; the match to TRBD1 covers 7 bases. V shed 5 bases, J shed 2 bases, and the junction held 3 bases outside the gene matches. This CDR3 spans 13 amino acids. Germline V CDR1 and CDR2: WNHNN, SYGVQD (reference sequence). The CDR3 region is CASSRDSAYEQYF. The CDR3 nucleotides are TGCGCCAGCAGTCGGGACAGCGCCTACGAGCAGTACTTC.

On this clonotype: Relative to the germline gene, one junction end is altered; a read error may explain this. This chain joins TRBV14 and TRBJ2-7; D remains unclear. The germline V gene has CDR1 SGHDN and CDR2 FVKESK. This CDR3 has 13 amino acids. In DNA, the CDR3 is TGTGTCAGCAAACGAGCCTCCTCCTACGAGCAGTACTTC. Translating it yields CVSKRASSYEQYF. Full variable domain (remainder filled in from reference TRBV14 and TRBJ2-7): EAGVTQFPSHSVIEKGQTVTLRCDPISGHDNLYWYRRVMGKEIKFLLHFVKESKQDESGMPNNRFLAERTGGTYSTLKVQPAELEDSGVYFCVSKRASSYEQYFGPGTRLTVT.

Ten or more counts support this clonotype. The chain carries TRBV30 and TRBJ1-1; maybe TRBD1 (6 bases). From germline, CDR1 is GTSNPN and CDR2 SVGIG (reference sequence). V was shortened by 7 bases and J by 1 base, with 19 bases between the two germline ends. This CDR3 region has 15 residues. CDR3 in amino acids: CASTKGGMGNTEAFF. CDR3 bases: TGTGCCTCCACTAAGGGGGGGATGGGGAACACTGAAGCTTTCTTT.

This clonotype showed up many times. This chain connects TRBV19 to TRBJ2-2, with 9 bases lining up with TRBD1. The CDR3 length is 13 residues. CDR1 is LNHDA, CDR2 SQIVND, per germline (reference sequence). V lost 10 bases, J lost 5 bases, and 5 bases stayed unmatched. The CDR3 sequence: CATGQGGTGELFF. The CDR3 DNA reads as TGTGCCACGGGACAGGGCGGAACCGGGGAGCTGTTTTTT.